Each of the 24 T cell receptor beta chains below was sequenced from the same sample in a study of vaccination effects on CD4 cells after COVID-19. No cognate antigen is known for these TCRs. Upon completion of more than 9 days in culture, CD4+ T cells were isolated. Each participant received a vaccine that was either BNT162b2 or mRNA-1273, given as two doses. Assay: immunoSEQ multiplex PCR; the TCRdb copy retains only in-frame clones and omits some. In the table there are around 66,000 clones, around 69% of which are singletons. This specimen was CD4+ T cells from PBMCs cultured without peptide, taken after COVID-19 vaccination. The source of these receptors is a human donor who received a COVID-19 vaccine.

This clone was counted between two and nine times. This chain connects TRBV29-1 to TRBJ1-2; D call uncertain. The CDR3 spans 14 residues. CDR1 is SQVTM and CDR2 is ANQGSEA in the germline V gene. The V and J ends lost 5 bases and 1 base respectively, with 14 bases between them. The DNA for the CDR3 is TGCAGCGTTAGTCGGCAGGTACTTAACTATGGCTACACCTTC. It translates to CSVSRQVLNYGYTF.

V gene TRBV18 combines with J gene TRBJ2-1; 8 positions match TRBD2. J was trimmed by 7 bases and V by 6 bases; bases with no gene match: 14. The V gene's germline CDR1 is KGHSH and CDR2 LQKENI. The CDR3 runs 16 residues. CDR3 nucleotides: TGTGCCAGCTCGCCTCCGACTAGCGTAGCCTCGAATGAGCAGTTCTTC. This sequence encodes CASSPPTSVASNEQFF.

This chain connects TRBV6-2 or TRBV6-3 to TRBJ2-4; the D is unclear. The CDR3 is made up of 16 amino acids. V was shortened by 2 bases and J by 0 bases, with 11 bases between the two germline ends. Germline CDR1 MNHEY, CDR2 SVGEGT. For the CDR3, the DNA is TGTGCCAGCAGTTACGCAGGCTGGGCAGCCAAAAACATTCAGTACTTC. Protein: CASSYAGWAAKNIQYF.

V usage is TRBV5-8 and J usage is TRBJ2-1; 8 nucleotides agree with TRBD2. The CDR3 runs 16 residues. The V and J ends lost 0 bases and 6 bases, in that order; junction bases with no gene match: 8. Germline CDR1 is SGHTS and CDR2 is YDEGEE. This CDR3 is CASSLGVTSGLNEQFF. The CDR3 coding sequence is TGTGCCAGCAGCTTGGGAGTAACTAGCGGACTCAATGAGCAGTTCTTC.

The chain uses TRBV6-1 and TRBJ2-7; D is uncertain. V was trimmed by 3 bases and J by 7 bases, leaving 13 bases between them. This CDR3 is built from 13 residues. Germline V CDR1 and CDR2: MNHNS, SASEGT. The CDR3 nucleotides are TGTGCCAGCAGTGAGTACGCCTTGGTTGAGCAGTACGTC. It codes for CASSEYALVEQYV.

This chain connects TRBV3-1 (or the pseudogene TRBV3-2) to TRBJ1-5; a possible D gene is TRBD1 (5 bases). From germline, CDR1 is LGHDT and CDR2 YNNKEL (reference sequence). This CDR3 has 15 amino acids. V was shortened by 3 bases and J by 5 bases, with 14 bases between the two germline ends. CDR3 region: CASSHGGGGDQPQHF. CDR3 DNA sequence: TGTGCCAGCAGCCATGGTGGTGGGGGGGATCAGCCCCAGCATTTT.

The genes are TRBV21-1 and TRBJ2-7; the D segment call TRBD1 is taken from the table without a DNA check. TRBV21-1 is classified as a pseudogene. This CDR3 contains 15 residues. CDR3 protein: CASSKKTGRRCEQYV. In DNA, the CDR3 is TGTGCCAGCAGCAAAAAGACAGGTCGACGATGCGAGCAGTACGTC.

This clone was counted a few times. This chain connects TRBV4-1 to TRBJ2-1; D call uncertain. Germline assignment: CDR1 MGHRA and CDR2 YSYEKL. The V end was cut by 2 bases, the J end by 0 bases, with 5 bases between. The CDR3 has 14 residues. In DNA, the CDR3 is TGCGCCAGCAGCCAAACCAGCTCCTACAATGAGCAGTTCTTC. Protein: CASSQTSSYNEQFF.

Here the CDR3 DNA reads TGTGCCACCAGTGATCCCCGACAGGGTGGAGAGACCCAGTACTTC. Its protein product is CATSDPRQGGETQYF. The chain uses TRBV24-1 and TRBJ2-5; 7 bases match TRBD1. Germline lookup yields CDR1 KGHDR and CDR2 SFDVKD. The CDR3 sequence is 15 residues long. With V trimmed by 3 bases and J by 4 bases, 7 bases remained unmatched.

The CDR3 here is CASSKYRAQGETQYF. For the CDR3, the DNA is TGTGCCAGCAGTAAATACAGGGCGCAAGGGGAGACCCAGTACTTC. This chain connects TRBV6-5 to TRBJ2-5, with D perhaps matching TRBD1 (6 bases). Deletions cut 5 bases from V and 5 bases from J, with 18 bases between. This CDR3 is 15 amino acids long. CDR1 MNHEY and CDR2 SVGAGI come from the germline V gene.

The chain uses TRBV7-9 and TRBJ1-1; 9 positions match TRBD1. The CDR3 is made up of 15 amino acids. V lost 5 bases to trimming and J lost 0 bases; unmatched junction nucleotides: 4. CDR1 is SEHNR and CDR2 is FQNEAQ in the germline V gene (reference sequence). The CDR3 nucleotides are TGTGCCAGCAGCCCGACAGGGGGGATGAACACTGAAGCTTTCTTT. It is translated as CASSPTGGMNTEAFF.

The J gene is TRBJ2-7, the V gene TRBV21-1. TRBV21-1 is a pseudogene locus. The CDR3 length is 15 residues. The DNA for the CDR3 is TGTGCCAGCAGCACTCCCCGAGGGACCTTCTACGAGCAGTACGTC. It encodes CASSTPRGTFYEQYV.

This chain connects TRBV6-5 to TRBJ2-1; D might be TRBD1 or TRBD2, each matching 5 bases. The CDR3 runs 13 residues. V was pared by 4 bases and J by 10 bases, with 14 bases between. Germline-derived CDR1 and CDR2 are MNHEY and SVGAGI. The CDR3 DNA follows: TGTGCCAGCAGTTTCCTCGAGGGGCGGGAGCAGTTCTTC. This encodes CASSFLEGREQFF.

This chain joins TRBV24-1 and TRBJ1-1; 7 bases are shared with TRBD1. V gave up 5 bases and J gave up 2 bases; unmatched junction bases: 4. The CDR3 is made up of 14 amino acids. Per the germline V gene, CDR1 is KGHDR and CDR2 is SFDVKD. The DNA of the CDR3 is TGTGCCACCAGTGGCGGGACAGCTAACACTGAAGCTTTCTTT. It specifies CATSGGTANTEAFF.

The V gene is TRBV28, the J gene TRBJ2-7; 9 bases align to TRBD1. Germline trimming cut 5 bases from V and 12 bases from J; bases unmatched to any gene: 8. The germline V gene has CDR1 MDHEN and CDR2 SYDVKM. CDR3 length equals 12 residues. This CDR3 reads CASSRDRVFMYV. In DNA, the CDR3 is TGTGCCAGCAGTCGGGACAGGGTGTTTATGTACGTC.

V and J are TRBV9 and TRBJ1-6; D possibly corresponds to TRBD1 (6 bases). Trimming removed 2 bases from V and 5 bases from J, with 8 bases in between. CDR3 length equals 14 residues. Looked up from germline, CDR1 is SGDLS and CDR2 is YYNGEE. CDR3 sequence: CASSVDRNNSPLHF. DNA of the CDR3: TGTGCCAGCAGCGTGGACAGAAATAATTCACCCCTCCACTTT.

The CDR3 nucleotides are TGTGCCAGCAGCCAAGGGAGCTCTGGAAACACCATATATTTT. Amino acids: CASSQGSSGNTIYF. This chain connects TRBV3-1 (or the pseudogene TRBV3-2) to TRBJ1-3; D call uncertain. The CDR3 spans 14 residues. The germline V gene has CDR1 LGHDT and CDR2 YNNKEL (reference sequence). V dropped 1 base and J dropped 0 bases, with 4 bases sitting between them.

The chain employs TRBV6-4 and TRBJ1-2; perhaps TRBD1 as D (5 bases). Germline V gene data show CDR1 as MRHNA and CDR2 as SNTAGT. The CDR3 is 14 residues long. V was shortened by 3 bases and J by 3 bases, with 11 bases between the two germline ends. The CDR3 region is CASSEVGGHYGYTF. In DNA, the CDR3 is TGTGCCAGCAGTGAGGTTGGGGGACACTATGGCTACACCTTC.

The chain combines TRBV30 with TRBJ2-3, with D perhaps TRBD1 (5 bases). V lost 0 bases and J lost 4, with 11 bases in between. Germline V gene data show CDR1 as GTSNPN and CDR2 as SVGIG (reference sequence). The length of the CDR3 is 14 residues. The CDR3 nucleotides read TGTGCCTGGAGTGTACAAGGGGCCTCAGATACGCAGTATTTT. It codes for CAWSVQGASDTQYF.

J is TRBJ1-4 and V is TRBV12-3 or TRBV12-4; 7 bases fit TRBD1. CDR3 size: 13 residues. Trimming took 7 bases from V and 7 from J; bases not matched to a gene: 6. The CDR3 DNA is TGTGCCAGCAACGACAGGGCCCGTGAAAAACTGTTTTTT. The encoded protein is CASNDRAREKLFF.

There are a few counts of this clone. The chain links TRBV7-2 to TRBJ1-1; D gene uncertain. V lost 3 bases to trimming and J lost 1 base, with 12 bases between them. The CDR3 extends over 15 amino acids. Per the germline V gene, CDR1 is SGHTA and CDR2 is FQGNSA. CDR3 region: CASSFTKAGNTEAFF. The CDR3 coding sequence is TGTGCCAGCAGCTTCACTAAGGCCGGGAACACTGAAGCTTTCTTT.

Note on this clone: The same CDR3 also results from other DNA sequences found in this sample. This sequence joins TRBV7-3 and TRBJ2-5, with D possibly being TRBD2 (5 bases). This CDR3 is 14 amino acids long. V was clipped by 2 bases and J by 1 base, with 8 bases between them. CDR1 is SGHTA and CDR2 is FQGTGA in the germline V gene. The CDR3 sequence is CASSLSAAQETQYF. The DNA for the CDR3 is TGTGCCAGCAGCTTATCAGCGGCCCAAGAGACCCAGTACTTC.

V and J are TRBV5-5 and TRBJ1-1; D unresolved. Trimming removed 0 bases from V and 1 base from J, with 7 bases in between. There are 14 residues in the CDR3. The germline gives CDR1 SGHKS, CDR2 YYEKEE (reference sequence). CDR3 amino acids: CASSLGRRNTEAFF. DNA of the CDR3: TGTGCCAGCAGCTTGGGCCGGCGGAACACTGAAGCTTTCTTT.

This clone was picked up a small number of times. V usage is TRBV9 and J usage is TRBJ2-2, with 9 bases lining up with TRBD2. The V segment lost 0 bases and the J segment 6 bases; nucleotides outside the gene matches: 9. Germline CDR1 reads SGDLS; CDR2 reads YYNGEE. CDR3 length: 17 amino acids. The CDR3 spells CASSVVSRGGQAGELFF. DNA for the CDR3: TGTGCCAGCAGCGTAGTTTCGCGGGGGGGCCAGGCCGGGGAGCTGTTTTTT.